Each of the 21 T cell receptor beta chains below was sequenced from the same sample in a study of CD8 T cells in ankylosing spondylitis (dated by TCRdb to 2017 to 2019). Library preparation used 5' RACE. The listed sequencing device is Illumina HiSeq 2500. TCRdb ran its own pipeline on the public reads, namely fastp trimming at Q25 and MiXCR clone calling, and kept in-frame beta chains. Rows merge per CDR3 protein into single entries with the most common DNA and genes. The sample includes 250,000 to 400,000 distinct CDR3 sequences, with around 10% observed a single time. Of the sample, roughly 9% falls within the top ten clones. The specimen was blood, either unsorted or a sorted T cell fraction (not recorded which). These receptors were taken from a female donor with ankylosing spondylitis or in good health (not recorded which).

This clonotype was counted between two and nine times. The chain links TRBV29-1 to TRBJ1-4; 7 bases are a match to TRBD1. CDR3 size: 13 residues. The V and J ends lost 7 bases and 4 bases, in that order; junction bases with no gene match: 6. Germline V gives CDR1 SQVTM, CDR2 ANQGSEA. CDR3 sequence reads: CSGQGGFNEKLFF. CDR3 nucleotides: TGCAGCGGACAAGGGGGCTTTAATGAAAAACTGTTTTTT.

This clonotype was counted ten times or more. The chain combines TRBV20-1 with TRBJ2-1; 8 bases are a match to TRBD1. CDR3 length: 11 residues. Germline V CDR1 and CDR2: DFQATT, SNEGSKA (reference sequence). Trimming cost V 4 bases and J 9 bases; bases outside gene matches: 2. As DNA, the CDR3 is TGCAGTGCTACAGGGGGCTTTGAGCAGTTCTTC. This codes for CSATGGFEQFF.

This clonotype occurred a few times. A read error may account for a junction end that differs from germline. The chain joins TRBV4-2 to TRBJ2-3, with no clear D. This CDR3 has 16 amino acids. Germline CDR1 reads LGHNA; CDR2 reads YNFKEQ. The CDR3 loop reads CASSQDQALGTDTQYF. The CDR3 nucleotides are TGCGCCAGCAGCCAAGATCAGGCTCTTGGCACAGATACGCAGTATTTT.

This clonotype was seen ten or more times. The V gene is TRBV5-6, the J gene TRBJ2-5; no firm D call. CDR3 size: 13 residues. Trimming shortened V by 4 bases and J by 5 bases, and 12 bases separated the two germline ends. The germline CDR1 and CDR2 sequences are SGHDT and YYEEEE. CDR3 amino acids: CASSPTPEETQYF. DNA of the CDR3: TGTGCCAGCAGCCCGACACCGGAGGAGACCCAGTACTTC.

This clonotype was counted a few times. The chain recombines TRBV7-2 with TRBJ2-3, with TRBD2 matching 7 bases. This CDR3 comprises 16 residues. With 2 bases clipped from V and 2 bases from J, the junction kept 7 bases outside the gene matches. Per the germline V gene, CDR1 is SGHTA and CDR2 is FQGNSA. The CDR3 coding sequence is TGTGCCAGCAGCTTAAGAGCGGGGAACCCCACAGATACGCAGTATTTT. This sequence encodes CASSLRAGNPTDTQYF.

This clonotype has more than one count but fewer than ten. The chain joins TRBV2 to TRBJ2-1; possibly TRBD2 for D (5 bases). Germline CDR1 reads SNHLY; CDR2 reads FYNNEI. This CDR3 is built from 14 residues. The V end was cut by 7 bases, the J end by 2 bases, with 12 bases between. CDR3 sequence (DNA): TGTGCCAGCAATGAGGGATTGGCCTACAATGAGCAGTTCTTC. It translates to CASNEGLAYNEQFF.

This clonotype was found many times. The chain recombines TRBV5-1 with TRBJ1-1, with TRBD1 as a possible D gene (5 bases). CDR1 is SGHRS, CDR2 YFSETQ, per germline. This CDR3 is 13 amino acids long. V lost 4 bases to trimming and J lost 3 bases, with 10 bases between them. This CDR3 reads CASSPLTDTEAFF. DNA for the CDR3: TGCGCCAGCAGCCCGCTGACAGACACTGAAGCTTTCTTT.

This clonotype came up many times. The chain couples TRBV29-1 to TRBJ2-1, with D possibly TRBD1 on 6 matching bases. This CDR3 region has 15 residues. Germline CDR1 reads SQVTM; CDR2 reads ANQGSEA. V gave up 3 bases and J gave up 0 bases, with 12 bases separating them. CDR3 coding DNA: TGCAGCGTTGAGATAGGGGGATTCTCCTACAATGAGCAGTTCTTC. It translates to CSVEIGGFSYNEQFF.

There are many counts of this clonotype. The chain has TRBV29-1 and TRBJ2-7, with D maybe TRBD1 (5 bases). The CDR3 runs 15 residues. Germline V gene sequence: CDR1 SQVTM, CDR2 ANQGSEA. V was clipped by 0 bases and J by 3 bases, with 15 bases between them. The CDR3 nucleotides are TGCAGCGTTGAAGATCGGTCCAGGGTGGGCTACGAGCAGTACTTC. This gives the protein CSVEDRSRVGYEQYF.

This clonotype was picked up many times. This chain links TRBV28 with TRBJ2-4, with D maybe TRBD1 (5 bases). The length of the CDR3 is 16 residues. Germline V lookup: CDR1 MDHEN, CDR2 SYDVKM. The V end was cut by 3 bases, the J end by 1 base, with 13 bases between. This chain's CDR3 is CASSFLGAGAKNIQYF. In nucleotides, the CDR3 is TGTGCCAGCAGTTTTTTAGGGGCCGGGGCCAAAAACATTCAGTACTTC.

This clonotype was seen only a few times. The J gene is TRBJ2-2, the V gene TRBV3-1; D ambiguous. The CDR3 has 15 amino acids. Deletions cut 2 bases from V and 0 bases from J, with 7 bases between. The germline CDR1 and CDR2 sequences are LGHDT and YNNKEL (reference sequence). CDR3 loop: CASSQSPSNTGELFF. The CDR3 region has the DNA TGTGCCAGCAGCCAAAGCCCCTCGAACACCGGGGAGCTGTTTTTT.

This clonotype appeared many times. The V call is TRBV28, the J call TRBJ2-3, with 9 bases identical to TRBD2. CDR3 size: 17 residues. The germline V gene has CDR1 MDHEN and CDR2 SYDVKM. The trim removed 5 bases at V and 2 bases at J, leaving 11 bases unmatched. The CDR3 region has the DNA TGTGCCAGCAGTCTGGCCGGCAGCGGGAGGCCCACAGATACGCAGTATTTT. Protein product: CASSLAGSGRPTDTQYF.

This clonotype occurred a few times. The J gene is TRBJ1-1, the V gene TRBV12-3 or TRBV12-4; D unresolved. The CDR3 runs to 13 residues. V lost 7 bases to trimming and J lost 7 bases, with 16 bases between them. The CDR3 spells CASTPVAGNEAFF. CDR3 nucleotide sequence: TGTGCCAGCACCCCTGTGGCGGGAAATGAAGCTTTCTTT.

This chain joins TRBV20-1 and TRBJ2-2; a possible D gene is TRBD1 (8 bases). The CDR3 covers 13 residues. The V and J ends lost 8 bases and 6 bases respectively, with 16 bases between them. CDR1 is DFQATT, CDR2 SNEGSKA, per germline (reference sequence). Here the CDR3 reads CSTDREGSGELFF. CDR3 nucleotide sequence: TGCAGTACGGACAGGGAGGGGTCCGGGGAGCTGTTTTTT.

Only a few counts were recorded for this clonotype. This chain connects TRBV27 to TRBJ2-3, with TRBD2 identical over 10 bases. J lost 2 bases, V lost 7 bases, and 12 bases had no gene match. In germline, CDR1 is MNHEY, CDR2 SMNVEV (reference sequence). This CDR3 contains 17 residues. The chain's CDR3 is CASNPSGGTRTTDTQYF. DNA for the CDR3: TGTGCCAGCAACCCTAGCGGGGGAACTAGAACCACAGATACGCAGTATTTT.

This sequence joins TRBV20-1 and TRBJ2-4; either TRBD1 or TRBD2 may fit D (6 bases each). In germline, CDR1 is DFQATT, CDR2 SNEGSKA (reference sequence). V lost 4 bases and J 0 bases, leaving 10 bases between the germline ends. The CDR3 has 14 residues. CDR3 sequence (DNA): TGCAGTGCTATAGGGGGACTAGCCAAAAACATTCAGTACTTC. The encoded protein is CSAIGGLAKNIQYF.

This clonotype was seen a handful of times. The rearrangement joins TRBV5-1 to TRBJ2-2; 8 nucleotides align to TRBD2. The CDR3 runs 16 residues. Germline loops: CDR1 SGHRS, CDR2 YFSETQ. V shed 4 bases and J 1 base; nucleotides not matched to a gene: 6. Here the CDR3 reads CASSGTLAGNTGELFF. The CDR3 nucleotides read TGCGCCAGCAGCGGGACTCTAGCGGGGAACACCGGGGAGCTGTTTTTT.

This clonotype was counted ten times or more. This chain joins TRBV11-3 and TRBJ2-2; 7 bases are a match to TRBD1. With V trimmed by 4 bases and J by 2 bases, 4 bases remained unmatched. In germline, CDR1 is SGHNT, CDR2 YENEEA. The CDR3 consists of 15 residues. The CDR3 DNA reads TGTGCCAGCAGCTCCGACAGGGATAACACCGGGGAGCTGTTTTTT. Translated, it gives CASSSDRDNTGELFF.

This clonotype occurred a few times. The gene calls are TRBV20-1 and TRBJ2-5, with D perhaps matching TRBD2 (5 bases). Germline loops: CDR1 DFQATT, CDR2 SNEGSKA (reference sequence). The CDR3 extends over 12 amino acids. V was pared by 4 bases and J by 5 bases, with 11 bases between. CDR3 in DNA: TGCAGTGCTAACGAGGGCGAGGAGACCCAGTACTTC. Protein product: CSANEGEETQYF.

At least ten counts were recorded for this clonotype. The chain joins TRBV12-3 or TRBV12-4 to TRBJ2-7, with 10 bases that match TRBD1. The V and J ends lost 4 bases and 6 bases, in that order; junction bases with no gene match: 6. The CDR3 extends over 14 amino acids. In nucleotides, the CDR3 is TGTGCCAGCAGTTACCGACAGGGGGCGGTCGAGCAGTACTTC. It encodes CASSYRQGAVEQYF.

This clonotype was found many times. V is TRBV20-1 and J is TRBJ2-2, with 7 bases matching TRBD1. The CDR3 has 14 amino acids. V was pared by 6 bases and J by 4 bases, with 8 bases of the junction left unmatched. Germline V gene sequence: CDR1 DFQATT, CDR2 SNEGSKA (reference sequence). The CDR3, as DNA: TGCAGTGCCGGAAAGGGGGCGGGCACCGGGGAGCTGTTTTTT. This codes for CSAGKGAGTGELFF.